This T cell receptor (beta chain) was captured by sequencing in a study of T cell responses to AZD1222 COVID-19 vaccine. Study-level results: Spike-specific TCRs gained breadth and depth after people received two AZD1222 doses.

Method: immunoSEQ multiplex PCR; TCRdb's copy keeps in-frame clones and lacks some. The sample has about 130,000 clones, roughly 90% seen once; the top ten hold more than 4%. V dropped 4 bases and J dropped 2 bases, with 11 bases sitting between them. CDR3 size: 14 residues. CDR1 and CDR2 from the germline V gene are SGHTA and FQGNSA. Note on this clone: The antigen remains unidentified.

Material: peripheral blood, obtained on day 0 of AZD1222 vaccination. The chain employs TRBV7-2 and TRBJ2-5; TRBD2 is a possible D gene (6 bases). The source of this sequence is an adult in good health. In nucleotides, the CDR3 is TGTGCCAGCAGCTCCCGGGACTGGCAAGAGACCCAGTACTTC. This encodes CASSSRDWQETQYF.